This passage covers 14 T cell receptor beta chains from one sample sequenced in a study of CD8+ T cells in alopecia areata. cDNA serving as the sequencing template came from extracted, reverse transcribed RNA. Only in-frame clones appear in the TCRdb table, and some are missing; sequencing was by immunoSEQ multiplex PCR. Among some 210,000 clones, around 62% were seen once, and the ten largest hold 0.4% to 0.55%. The input for sequencing was CD4+ T cells sorted from blood, taken at week 0. These receptors were collected from a human donor with alopecia areata.

The chain links TRBV13 to TRBJ2-3, with 8 bases aligning to TRBD2. V was clipped by 3 bases and J by 6 bases; unmatched bases: 8. The germline V gene has CDR1 PRHDT and CDR2 FYEKMQ (reference sequence). The CDR3 length is 15 residues. CDR3 bases: TGTGCCAGCAGCTTGTACGGGGGGGCTCGGGATACGCAGTATTTT. Translating it yields CASSLYGGARDTQYF.

This clone was recorded once. The chain uses TRBV5-1 and TRBJ1-2, with TRBD1 matching over 8 bases. CDR3 length: 14 amino acids. J gave up 8 bases and V 4 bases, and 10 bases lay outside the gene matches. CDR1 and CDR2 (germline): SGHRS, YFSETQ. CDR3 region: CASSNAPGGAGYTF. As DNA, the CDR3 is TGCGCCAGCAGCAACGCACCAGGGGGCGCAGGCTACACCTTC.

In this sample, this clone turned up a few times. J is TRBJ2-3 and V is TRBV30; no clear D gene. The germline V gene encodes CDR1 GTSNPN and CDR2 SVGIG (reference sequence). This CDR3 region has 13 residues. V was pared by 0 bases and J by 8 bases, with 12 bases between. The CDR3 is CAWSVRLVGTQYF. CDR3 bases: TGTGCCTGGAGTGTACGCCTAGTCGGTACGCAGTATTTT.

This chain's CDR3 is CASSYSKGLAVYEQFF. Written as DNA, the CDR3 is TGTGCCAGCAGTTACTCGAAGGGACTAGCGGTGTATGAGCAGTTCTTC. The rearrangement uses TRBV6-5 and TRBJ2-1, with TRBD2 identical over 11 bases. V trimming: 0 bases; J trimming: 8 bases; junction bases outside the gene matches: 6. The germline V gene has CDR1 MNHEY and CDR2 SVGAGI. This CDR3 comprises 16 residues.

This clone was observed a few times. The chain employs TRBV5-1 and TRBJ1-1, with D unresolved. There are 13 residues in the CDR3. Trimming removed 5 bases from V and 1 base from J, with 9 bases in between. The germline V gene encodes CDR1 SGHRS and CDR2 YFSETQ. CDR3 nucleotides: TGCGCCAGCAGTTACAAGGCGAACACTGAAGCTTTCTTT. It encodes CASSYKANTEAFF.

The chain uses TRBV20-1 and TRBJ1-2; D is uncertain. The germline CDR1 and CDR2 sequences are DFQATT and SNEGSKA (reference sequence). This CDR3 is built from 10 residues. Between the trimmed V and J ends, which lost 4 bases and 2 bases, there was a span of 2 bases. The CDR3 DNA is TGCAGTGCTACAAACTATGGCTACACCTTC. Translation: CSATNYGYTF.

This clone was counted a single time. The V gene is TRBV2, the J gene TRBJ2-2; unclear D gene. Trimming cost V 7 bases and J 4 bases, with 16 bases left between them. CDR1 and CDR2 from the germline V gene are SNHLY and FYNNEI. The CDR3 is made up of 15 amino acids. This CDR3 is CASKTRLVITGELFF. The CDR3 nucleotides are TGTGCCAGCAAAACCCGCCTAGTAATCACCGGGGAGCTGTTTTTT.

This clone occurred a few times. The chain carries TRBV11-2 and TRBJ2-5, with 14 bases that match TRBD2. J lost 5 bases, V lost 5 bases, and 4 bases had no gene match. Germline V gene data show CDR1 as SGHAT and CDR2 as FQNNGV. The CDR3 consists of 15 residues. The CDR3 sequence is CASSETSGGAETQYF. The CDR3 DNA reads as TGTGCCAGCAGCGAGACTAGCGGGGGGGCGGAGACCCAGTACTTC.

This chain links TRBV29-1 with TRBJ1-2; 10 nucleotides line up with TRBD1. Germline trimming cut 2 bases from V and 8 bases from J; bases unmatched to any gene: 5. This CDR3 is built from 13 residues. CDR1 SQVTM and CDR2 ANQGSEA come from the germline V gene. CDR3 loop: CSVEPGQGRGYTF. The CDR3 DNA reads as TGCAGCGTTGAACCGGGACAGGGGCGAGGCTACACCTTC.

The chain recombines TRBV29-1 with TRBJ2-5; TRBD2 matches 12 bases. V trimming: 5 bases; J trimming: 5 bases; junction bases outside the gene matches: 12. The germline V gene has CDR1 SQVTM and CDR2 ANQGSEA. The CDR3 contains 16 residues. The CDR3 spells CSVQTMASGRGETQYF. In DNA, the CDR3 is TGCAGCGTTCAAACCATGGCTAGCGGGAGGGGCGAGACCCAGTACTTC.

This clone has a handful of counts. The chain combines TRBV19 with TRBJ2-3; perhaps D is TRBD1 or TRBD2 (5 bases each). Germline CDR1 is LNHDA and CDR2 is SQIVND (reference sequence). The CDR3 runs to 13 residues. The CDR3 protein is CASSRGLEDTQYF. The CDR3 nucleotides read TGTGCTTCCTCGAGGGGCCTCGAAGATACGCAGTATTTT.

This clone was seen more than once but under ten times. The CDR3 sequence is CAWSVSALYF. CDR3 DNA sequence: TGTGCCTGGAGTGTCTCGGCCCTGTACTTC. V and J are TRBV30 and TRBJ2-7; D unclear. V gave up 0 bases and J gave up 12 bases, with 9 bases separating them. The CDR3 length is 10 residues. CDR1 is GTSNPN and CDR2 is SVGIG in the germline V gene (reference sequence).

The CDR3 spells CASAASGDTQYF. CDR3 sequence (DNA): TGTGCCAGCGCGGCGTCAGGAGATACGCAGTATTTT. This chain connects TRBV9 to TRBJ2-3; D remains ambiguous. The length of the CDR3 is 12 residues. Germline-derived CDR1 and CDR2 are SGDLS and YYNGEE. V was pared by 7 bases and J by 5 bases, with 11 bases between.

This clone showed up just a few times. The chain recombines TRBV7-2 with TRBJ2-5; 11 positions agree with TRBD2. Losses at the gene ends were 5 bases for V and 4 bases for J; bases not matched to a gene: 3. The CDR3 has 14 residues. The germline V gene encodes CDR1 SGHTA and CDR2 FQGNSA. The CDR3 sequence is CASSPTSGTETQYF. CDR3 DNA: TGTGCCAGCAGCCCGACTAGCGGGACAGAGACCCAGTACTTC.